The TCR beta chain under discussion was sequenced for a study of T-cell reconstitution after alpha-beta-depleted transplantation in children. At least ten counts were recorded for this clonotype. Unique molecular identifiers featured in how the TCRbeta library was prepared. TCRdb re-called the PCR reads with MiXCR, one entry per CDR3 protein. Of 450,000 to 500,000 distinct CDR3 sequences listed, around 12% are singletons. The CDR3 consists of 12 residues. Trimming removed 5 bases from V and 5 bases from J, with 9 bases in between. The chain has TRBV12-3 or TRBV12-4 and TRBJ2-5, with a tentative D call TRBD1 (6 bases). The source was PBMCs from the stem cell graft donor, collected from the stem cell graft. This TCR came from a human donor who donated a stem cell graft to a child with combined immunodeficiency. DNA of the CDR3: TGTGCCAGCAGTCAGGGGTGGGAGACCCAGTACTTC. This encodes CASSQGWETQYF.